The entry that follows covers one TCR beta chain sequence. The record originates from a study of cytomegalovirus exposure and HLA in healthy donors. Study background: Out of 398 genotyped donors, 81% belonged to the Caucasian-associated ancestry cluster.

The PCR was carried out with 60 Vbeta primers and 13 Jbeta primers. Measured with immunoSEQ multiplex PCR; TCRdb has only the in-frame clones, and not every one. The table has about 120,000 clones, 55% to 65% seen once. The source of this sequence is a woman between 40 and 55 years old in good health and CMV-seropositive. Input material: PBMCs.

CDR3 amino acids: CASSIVGSAEARDNEQFF. CDR3 sequence (DNA): TGTGCCAGTAGTATAGTAGGATCGGCGGAAGCCAGGGACAATGAGCAGTTCTTC. The chain couples TRBV19 to TRBJ2-1; the D gene is possibly TRBD1 (5 bases). Per germline, CDR1 LNHDA and CDR2 SQIVND (reference sequence). V was cut by 1 base and J by 5 bases, with 21 bases left in between. This CDR3 region has 18 residues.